The present T cell receptor beta chain was sequenced within a study of shared clonotypes between healthy human individuals. Study findings and constraints: Sampling used blood alone; tissue repertoires probably differ. About 5% of naive CD4 clonotypes were shared across several donors.

Generated by immunoSEQ multiplex PCR, the TCRdb table keeps only in-frame clones and is missing some. The sample lists about a million clones, approximately 70% seen once, with around 1.5% in the top ten. Trimming took off 7 bases at V and 5 bases at J, with 13 bases between the two ends. The length of the CDR3 is 13 residues. CDR1 MNHEY and CDR2 SVGAGI come from the germline V gene. With respect to this clone: Its antigen is not identified.

The sample taken for sequencing was memory CD4+ T cells sorted from blood. Subset described: CD45RA-negative fraction. The rearrangement joins TRBV6-5 to TRBJ2-3; no definite D call. The sequence was collected from a man aged 18 to 35 in good health. CDR3 in DNA: TGTGCCAGCACCGTAGATGGTGGAGATACGCAGTATTTT. This codes for CASTVDGGDTQYF.